This is a list of T cell receptor beta chains from one sample in a study of blood T cell repertoires in COVID-19. The table came from immunoSEQ multiplex PCR; TCRdb's copy has only in-frame clones and leaves some out. The table includes tens of thousands of clones, under 90% detected once. Sequenced input: peripheral blood. The receptors come from a woman in her fifties or sixties with acute or convalescent COVID-19. Each CDR3 is given with its conserved first and last residue. D genes are given only for firm matches. Expanded clones are given a class, and other clones once, few, many or no size at all.

>16|.|.|TRBJ2-5|TRBV7-9
TGTGCCAGCAGCCTAGCAGGTGGCGGGGCCCAAGAGACCCAGTACTTC
CASSLAGGGAQETQYF
>14|.|.|TRBJ1-1|TRBV18
TGTGCCAGCTCTCGCGAACGAATGAACACTGAAGCTTTCTTT
CASSRERMNTEAFF
>15|.|.|TRBJ2-5|TRBV6-5
TGTGCCAGCATCCTGGTGCGCGGTCAGCAAGAGACCCAGTACTTC
CASILVRGQQETQYF
>15|.|TRBD2|TRBJ2-5|TRBV11-3
TGTGCCAGCAGCACGGAGCGGGGGGGAAAAGAGACCCAGTACTTC
CASSTERGGKETQYF
>17|.|TRBD1|TRBJ2-7|TRBV14
TGTGCCAGCAGCCAAATCTTTCTCCGGGACAGGGGACACGAGCAGTACTTC
CASSQIFLRDRGHEQYF
>14|medium-sized|.|TRBJ2-1|TRBV6-5
TGTGCCAGCAGTACCCCAGTCAGGGGTAATGAGCAGTTCTTC
CASSTPVRGNEQFF
>15|.|TRBD1|TRBJ1-5|TRBV19
TGTGCCAGTAGCCGACAGGGGGTGAGCAATCAGCCCCAGCATTTT
CASSRQGVSNQPQHF
>16|once|TRBD1|TRBJ1-2|TRBV5-1
TGCGCCAGCAGCGTAGGGACAGGGACTGGCGGCTATGGCTACACCTTC
CASSVGTGTGGYGYTF
>15|.|.|TRBJ2-1|TRBV7-9
TGTGCCAGCAGCTCAAAGGGGGTCTCCTACAATGAGCAGTTCTTC
CASSSKGVSYNEQFF
>15|.|TRBD1|TRBJ2-7|TRBV5-1
TGCGCCAGCAGCCTCGGGACAGGGGGTTCCCACGAGCAGTACTTC
CASSLGTGGSHEQYF
>23|.|TRBD1|TRBJ1-6|TRBV6-8
TGTGCCAGCAGTAAAAACTCGCGAAGGAGACAGGGAGAGATAGAACAGAATAATTCACCCCTCCACTTT
CASSKNSRRRQGEIEQNNSPLHF
>17|.|.|TRBJ2-4|TRBV5-4
TGTGCCAGCAGCTTTCGGGATCAGGGGACACCCAAAAACATTCAGTACTTC
CASSFRDQGTPKNIQYF
>17|.|TRBD2|TRBJ2-2|TRBV2
TGTGCCACCCTTGGAGGGTCTAGCGGGGGGAACACCGGGGAGCTGTTTTTT
CATLGGSSGGNTGELFF
>14|.|TRBD1|TRBJ1-5|TRBV6-6
TGTGCCAGCAGTTGGACAGGGTTAGGTCAGCCCCAGCATTTT
CASSWTGLGQPQHF
>11|.|.|TRBJ2-7|TRBV2
TGTGCCAGCAGTGCCACCTACGAGCAGTACTTC
CASSATYEQYF
>12|.|.|TRBJ2-2|TRBV11-3
TGTGCCAGCAGCTCGCCGGGCGGGGAGCTGTTTTTT
CASSSPGGELFF
>14|.|.|TRBJ2-2|TRBV11-2
TGTGCCAGCAGGCGGGGCACGAACACCGGGGAGCTGTTTTTT
CASRRGTNTGELFF
>12|.|.|TRBJ1-2|TRBV7-2
TGTGCCAGCAGCCCCGTCCGGGATGGCTACACCTTC
CASSPVRDGYTF
>14|.|.|TRBJ2-5|TRBV6-6
TGTGCCAGCAGCCCCCCGGGAGATCAAGAGACCCAGTACTTC
CASSPPGDQETQYF
>13|.|.|TRBJ1-3|TRBV10-3
TGTGCCATCAGCCAGACAGGAGTCAACACCATATATTTT
CAISQTGVNTIYF